These T cell receptor beta chains were read from a single sample in a study of blood T cell repertoires in COVID-19. Sequencing was performed with immunoSEQ multiplex PCR; in TCRdb, only in-frame clones are kept and a portion is missing. The table has 75,000 to 90,000 clones, about four fifths seen once. The sequencing sample was made of peripheral blood. The receptors here all came from a woman in her forties with active or convalescent COVID-19. Each CDR3 is given with its conserved first and last residue. The D gene is left open where the match is weak. A row's size may be missing; if present it is once, few, many or a size class.

abundance	j_gene	v_gene	d_gene	CDR3nt	CDR3aa
.	TRBJ1-5	TRBV15	TRBD1	TGTGCCACCAGCGAAGGACAGGGGGGCTATCAGCCCCAGCATTTT	CATSEGQGGYQPQHF
.	TRBJ1-2	TRBV11-2	.	TGTGCCAGCAGCTTAAATCGACAGCCTAACTATGGCTACACCTTC	CASSLNRQPNYGYTF
.	TRBJ2-5	TRBV28	.	TGTGCCAGCAGTGCACTCGTGATGGCGGTGGAGACCCAGTACTTC	CASSALVMAVETQYF
.	TRBJ2-3	TRBV7-3	TRBD2	TGTGCCAGCAGCCGTAGCGGGAGGGTCGGAGATACGCAGTATTTT	CASSRSGRVGDTQYF
.	TRBJ2-2	TRBV3-1/TRBV3-2	.	TGTGCCAGCAGCCAATCGGCCGGGGAGCTGTTTTTT	CASSQSAGELFF
.	TRBJ2-5	TRBV11-2	.	TGTGCCAGCAGCTATCGGACTGGCGAAGAGACCCAGTACTTC	CASSYRTGEETQYF
.	TRBJ1-1	TRBV2	.	TGTGCCAGCCTCCGGGATACGAACACTGAAGCTTTCTTT	CASLRDTNTEAFF
.	TRBJ1-1	TRBV5-5	.	TGTGCCAGCAGCTTTTGGGAGCGGATGAACACTGAAGCTTTCTTT	CASSFWERMNTEAFF
.	TRBJ1-5	TRBV6-6	TRBD1	TGTGCCAGCAGTCAATCCGGGACAGGGGGATTTCAGCCCCAGCATTTT	CASSQSGTGGFQPQHF
.	TRBJ1-2	TRBV7-2	.	TGTGCCAGCAGCTTAGTGACATTCAACTATGGCTACACCTTC	CASSLVTFNYGYTF
.	TRBJ2-5	TRBV11-2	TRBD2	TGTGCCAGCAGCTATCTAGGGTCTAGCGGGGGGGAGCTGAGAGAGACCCAGTACTTC	CASSYLGSSGGELRETQYF
.	TRBJ1-6	TRBV10-3	TRBD1	TGTGCCATCAGTCCGGGACAGGGGAAGGTGGGTCCCCTCCACTTT	CAISPGQGKVGPLHF
.	TRBJ1-5	TRBV7-9	TRBD1	TGTGCCAGCAGCTCCGGACAGGGGGTTTTTAATCAGCCCCAGCATTTT	CASSSGQGVFNQPQHF
.	TRBJ1-3	TRBV9	TRBD1	TGTGCCAGCAGCGAGACAGGGCTCTCAAACACCATATATTTT	CASSETGLSNTIYF
.	TRBJ1-3	TRBV2	.	TGTGCCAGCAGTGGGCAGGGGACTGGAAACACCATATATTTT	CASSGQGTGNTIYF
.	TRBJ2-7	TRBV19	.	TGTGCCAGTAGTATATTGGGCGGGCCGTACGAGCAGTACTTC	CASSILGGPYEQYF
.	TRBJ1-1	TRBV15	TRBD1	TGTGCCACCAGCAGGTTACAGGGGGCGCACACTGAAGCTTTCTTT	CATSRLQGAHTEAFF
.	TRBJ2-5	TRBV18	.	TGTGCCAGCTCATCCCGGGGGTCCAACCAAGAGACCCAGTACTTC	CASSSRGSNQETQYF
.	TRBJ1-1	TRBV27	.	TGTGCCAGCAGTTTAGGAGGGAACACTGAAGCTTTCTTT	CASSLGGNTEAFF
.	TRBJ1-5	TRBV7-9	.	TGTGCCAGCAGCCTGACGGGGAATCAGCCCCAGCATTTT	CASSLTGNQPQHF
.	TRBJ2-7	TRBV6-1	TRBD1	TGTGCCAGCAGTGAAAGGGGCAGGGGGATCCACGAGCAGTACTTC	CASSERGRGIHEQYF
.	TRBJ2-5	TRBV29-1	.	TGCAGCGTGGGACACCCAGAGACCCAGTACTTC	CSVGHPETQYF
.	TRBJ2-6	TRBV19	TRBD1	TGTGCCAGTAGTACGTTACTCCCGACAGGGATTTCTGGGGCCAACGTCCTGACTTTC	CASSTLLPTGISGANVLTF
once	TRBJ1-1	TRBV11-2	.	TGTGCCAGCAGCTTAGATGGGAGACCTGAAGCTTTCTTT	CASSLDGRPEAFF
.	TRBJ2-7	TRBV28	.	TGTGCCAGCAGTTTCGCAACTAGCCCCATTGCCTACGAGCAGTACTTC	CASSFATSPIAYEQYF
.	TRBJ1-5	TRBV19	.	TGTGCCAGTAGTATAAGGCAGGGTTGGCAGCCCCAGCATTTT	CASSIRQGWQPQHF
.	TRBJ1-2	TRBV6-2/TRBV6-3	.	TGTGCCAGCAGTTACATCGGTGACTATGGCTACACCTTC	CASSYIGDYGYTF
once	TRBJ1-2	TRBV2	TRBD1	TGTGCCAGCAGTGCGGGACAGGGTTACGGCTACACCTTC	CASSAGQGYGYTF
.	TRBJ1-6	TRBV25-1	.	TGTGCCAGCAGTGCGTCGCGAGGAGTCGGCAATTCACCCCTCCACTTT	CASSASRGVGNSPLHF
.	TRBJ2-5	TRBV11-2	TRBD1	TGTGCCAGCTCTATCCCCTGGACAGGGACCCTGGATGAGGAGACCCAGTACTTC	CASSIPWTGTLDEETQYF
few	TRBJ1-2	TRBV28	.	TGTGCCAGCAGTTTCGAGGGTCAGCCATTTAACTATGGCTACACCTTC	CASSFEGQPFNYGYTF
.	TRBJ2-1	TRBV2	.	TGTGCCAAAACTAGCTCCTCCTACAATGAGCAGTTCTTC	CAKTSSSYNEQFF
.	TRBJ1-1	TRBV5-1	TRBD1	TGCGCCAGCAGAAAAACAGGGGACACTGAAGCTTTCTTT	CASRKTGDTEAFF
.	TRBJ2-7	TRBV27	TRBD1	TGTGCCAGCAGTTTGTACAGGGGGAATGAGCAGTACTTC	CASSLYRGNEQYF
.	TRBJ2-6	TRBV7-9	TRBD1	TGTGCCAGCAGCCAGGGACAGTCTGGGGCCAACGTCCTGACTTTC	CASSQGQSGANVLTF
.	TRBJ2-1	TRBV19	TRBD2	TGTGCCAGTGGCCTCACTAGCGGCTTTTACAATGAGCAGTTCTTC	CASGLTSGFYNEQFF
.	TRBJ2-7	TRBV3-1/TRBV3-2	.	TGTGCCAGCAGCACCTACTACGAGCAGTACTTC	CASSTYYEQYF
.	TRBJ1-1	TRBV16	TRBD1	TGTGCCAGCAGCCAAACGACAGGGCGCACTGAAGCTTTCTTT	CASSQTTGRTEAFF
.	TRBJ2-2	TRBV7-9	TRBD1	TGTGCCAGCAGCCCGGACAGGGGTTTACGGACCGGGGAGCTGTTTTTT	CASSPDRGLRTGELFF
once	TRBJ1-6	TRBV5-6	.	TGTGCCAGCAGCTTTAGCAATTCACCCCTCCACTTT	CASSFSNSPLHF
.	TRBJ1-2	TRBV18	.	TGTGCCAGCTCACCACTGGAGACAGCCCACTATGGCTACACCTTC	CASSPLETAHYGYTF
.	TRBJ2-5	TRBV30	TRBD1	TGTGCCTGGAGTCGGACAGGATGGTTGACCCAGTACTTC	CAWSRTGWLTQYF
.	TRBJ2-3	TRBV4-3	TRBD1	TGCGCCAGCAGCCAAGAGGGACAGGGAGGCTCAGATACGCAGTATTTT	CASSQEGQGGSDTQYF
.	TRBJ2-1	TRBV9	TRBD2	TGTGCCAGCAGCGTAGGTGCGGGAGCAAGGCATGAGCAGTTCTTC	CASSVGAGARHEQFF
.	TRBJ2-7	TRBV7-9	TRBD2	TGTGCCAGCAGCTTAGCGGTAGCGGGAGCCCACGAGCAGTACTTC	CASSLAVAGAHEQYF